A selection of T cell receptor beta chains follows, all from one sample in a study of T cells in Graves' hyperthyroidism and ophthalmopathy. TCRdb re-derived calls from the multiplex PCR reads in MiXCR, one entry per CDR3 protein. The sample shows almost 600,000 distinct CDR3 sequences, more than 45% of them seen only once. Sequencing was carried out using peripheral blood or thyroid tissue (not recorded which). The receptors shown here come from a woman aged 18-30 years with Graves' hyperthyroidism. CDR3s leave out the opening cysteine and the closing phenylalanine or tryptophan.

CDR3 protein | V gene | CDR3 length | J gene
ASKDTNTGELF | TRBV4-1 | 11 | TRBJ2-2
ASSPRGQGNTEAF | TRBV7-2 | 13 | TRBJ1-1
ASSLESEQY | TRBV7-6 | 9 | TRBJ2-7
ASSLSGSSETQY | TRBV5-8 | 12 | TRBJ2-5
ASSLGGQGAYEQY | TRBV5-6 | 13 | TRBJ2-7
ASNPGLPGEQY | TRBV12-3/TRBV12-4 | 11 | TRBJ2-7
ASSGTGTATYEQY | TRBV5-1 | 13 | TRBJ2-7
AVLAGGEQY | TRBV27 | 9 | TRBJ2-7
ASSERKWDEQY | TRBV6-1 | 11 | TRBJ2-7
ASSLEGGGQY | TRBV5-1 | 10 | TRBJ2-7
ASSPRGAGGPPEQY | TRBV5-1 | 14 | TRBJ2-7
ASRLSGRRGTEAF | TRBV11-2 | 13 | TRBJ1-1
ASSPDTGEQPQH | TRBV7-3 | 12 | TRBJ1-5
ASSFGNVADEKLF | TRBV5-6 | 13 | TRBJ1-4
ASSLALGVEQY | TRBV7-2 | 11 | TRBJ2-7
SAHLGSTDTQY | TRBV29-1 | 11 | TRBJ2-3
SAEGTGASSYNEQF | TRBV20-1 | 14 | NA
SAIPLAEYNEQF | TRBV20-1 | 12 | TRBJ2-1
ASMVERLGWTDEQY | TRBV28 | 14 | TRBJ2-7
ASTGLGNQETQY | TRBV10-2 | 12 | TRBJ2-5